This entry concerns a single TCR beta chain. Antigen specificity is unknown. This sample is drawn from a study of monozygotic twins with inflammatory bowel disease. General study points: Inverse Simpson values showed less TCRbeta diversity in IBD patients than in their healthy co-twins. Support was absent for any single strong signal or clonotype linked to IBD.

This CDR3 spans 17 amino acids. CDR1 SGHTA and CDR2 FQGNSA come from the germline V gene. The quantity of total RNA per TCR library was about 3,300 ng. TCRdb reanalyzed the 5' RACE reads, giving one entry per CDR3 protein sequence and no DNA. The table gives just over 300,000 distinct CDR3 sequences; the top ten clones make up roughly 5.8% of it. Sequencing used blood. The clonotype was recovered from a human donor with ulcerative colitis or Crohn's disease, or a healthy co-twin of an affected twin (not recorded which). The rearrangement joins TRBV7-2 to TRBJ2-2; there is no DNA to check the TCRdb D call of TRBD2. This chain's CDR3 is CASSFRRVGDNTGELFF.